The 20 T cell receptor beta chains reported below all come from one sample, sequenced in a study of T cells after yellow fever vaccination (dated by TCRdb to the late 2010s). The library was made by 5' RACE. The listed sequencing device is Illumina HiSeq 2500. TCRdb's own reprocessing of the public reads used fastp at Q25 and MiXCR and kept productive beta chains. Rows merge per CDR3 protein into single entries with the most common DNA and genes. The sample yields fewer than 650,000 distinct CDR3 sequences; around a fifth were counted once. About 15% of the sample lies in the top ten. This specimen's treatment or condition label, per the study, means: live attenuated yellow fever vaccine strain. The sequencing here drew on PBMCs, taken 21 days after the first yellow fever vaccination. The receptors stem from a man younger than 30 who received the YFV17D yellow fever vaccine.

This clonotype was seen a handful of times. The chain combines TRBV6-2 or TRBV6-3 with TRBJ1-1, with D possibly being TRBD1 (5 bases). In germline, CDR1 is MNHEY, CDR2 SVGEGT. V lost 6 bases and J 0 bases, leaving 8 bases between the germline ends. This CDR3 has 13 amino acids. The chain's CDR3 is CASRPTVNTEAFF. CDR3 bases: TGTGCCAGCAGGCCGACAGTGAACACTGAAGCTTTCTTT.

This clonotype was recorded a few times. The chain combines TRBV28 with TRBJ2-1, with 8 bases identical to TRBD1. The CDR3 spans 16 residues. Germline V gives CDR1 MDHEN, CDR2 SYDVKM. V lost 5 bases and J lost 8; bases outside the gene matches: 14. This chain's CDR3 is CASSITGTGISDEQFF. CDR3 coding DNA: TGTGCCAGCAGTATCACCGGGACAGGTATTTCTGATGAGCAGTTCTTC.

CDR3 nucleotide sequence: TGTGCCAGCAGCTCTCAGGGGGTTTTGGGTGGCTACACCTTC. Translated, it gives CASSSQGVLGGYTF. This chain joins TRBV7-2 and TRBJ1-2; 7 nucleotides agree with TRBD1. The CDR3 totals 14 residues. Trimming cost V 4 bases and J 7 bases; bases outside gene matches: 9. Germline values: CDR1 SGHTA, CDR2 FQGNSA.

The chain joins TRBV5-1 to TRBJ1-2, with D possibly matching TRBD1 (6 bases). V lost 4 bases to trimming and J lost 8 bases, with 21 bases between them. The CDR3 spans 15 residues. Germline CDR1 and CDR2: SGHRS and YFSETQ. CDR3 nucleotides: TGCGCCAGCAGCCCGTTTGCGGGGGCTTCAGAGGGCTACACCTTC. Residues: CASSPFAGASEGYTF.

The chain carries TRBV12-3 or TRBV12-4 and TRBJ1-6; TRBD1 matches 7 bases. The trim removed 6 bases at V and 2 bases at J, leaving 7 bases unmatched. CDR3 length: 16 residues. The CDR3 spells CASRDPQGAYNSPLHF. As DNA, the CDR3 is TGTGCCAGCAGGGATCCTCAGGGGGCCTATAATTCACCCCTCCACTTT.

This clonotype is a singleton in its sample. The chain links TRBV5-6 to TRBJ2-1; TRBD2 matches at 7 bases. The germline CDR1 and CDR2 sequences are SGHDT and YYEEEE. The CDR3 is made up of 16 amino acids. Unmatched junction bases numbered 6, after V lost 0 bases and J lost 3 bases. Written as DNA, the CDR3 is TGTGCCAGCAGCTTGGGGGGGGGATCCTACTACAATGAGCAGTTCTTC. Translation gives CASSLGGGSYYNEQFF.

This clonotype has more than one count but fewer than ten. The rearrangement links TRBV7-2 to TRBJ1-1; D gene ambiguous. Trimming cost V 0 bases and J 3 bases, with 11 bases left between them. This CDR3 has 15 residues. Looked up from germline, CDR1 is SGHTA and CDR2 is FQGNSA. The CDR3 region has the DNA TGTGCCAGCAGCTTAGCGCTAGGTCTCTACACTGAAGCTTTCTTT. Amino acids: CASSLALGLYTEAFF.

The chain recombines TRBV19 with TRBJ2-2; D is perhaps TRBD1 (6 bases). In germline, CDR1 is LNHDA, CDR2 SQIVND (reference sequence). With 3 bases removed from V and 1 base from J, the gap between germline ends came to 12 bases. This CDR3 is 16 amino acids long. For the CDR3, the DNA is TGTGCCAGTAGTATCTGGGGGCGACTGAACACCGGGGAGCTGTTTTTT. As protein: CASSIWGRLNTGELFF.

This chain connects TRBV29-1 to TRBJ1-1; D is ambiguous. Germline CDR1 reads SQVTM; CDR2 reads ANQGSEA. Trimming removed 7 bases at V and 6 bases at J, with 15 bases between. The CDR3 runs to 12 residues. Here the CDR3 DNA reads TGCAGCGCTACCGGCGGAGCAGCTGAAGCTTTCTTT. The encoded protein is CSATGGAAEAFF.

This chain uses TRBV7-3 with TRBJ2-1, with D possibly matching TRBD2 (7 bases). V was pared by 5 bases and J by 4 bases, with 15 bases between. This CDR3 is built from 15 residues. In germline, CDR1 is SGHTA, CDR2 FQGTGA. This CDR3 reads CASSPTGGRYNEQFF. DNA for the CDR3: TGTGCCAGCAGCCCAACGGGGGGCCGGTACAATGAGCAGTTCTTC.

This clonotype was detected a few times. The rearrangement links TRBV7-8 to TRBJ2-3, with TRBD1 matching 8 bases. The J segment lost 2 bases and the V segment lost 2 bases, leaving 9 bases of the junction unmatched. Germline V gives CDR1 SGHVS, CDR2 FQNEAQ. This CDR3 is 17 amino acids long. The CDR3 DNA reads as TGTGCCAGCAGCTTACGCGGGACAGGCGAAATCACAGATACGCAGTATTTT. Protein: CASSLRGTGEITDTQYF.

The genes are TRBV24-1 and TRBJ2-3; 7 positions agree with TRBD1. Per germline, CDR1 KGHDR and CDR2 SFDVKD. Unmatched junction bases numbered 3, after V lost 7 bases and J lost 0 bases. CDR3 length equals 14 residues. CDR3 amino acids: CATSYRGSTDTQYF. The CDR3 DNA reads as TGTGCCACCAGCTACAGGGGTAGCACAGATACGCAGTATTTT.

V is TRBV12-3 or TRBV12-4 and J is TRBJ1-6; D gene ambiguous. V was shortened by 8 bases and J by 2 bases, with 16 bases between the two germline ends. This CDR3 is 16 amino acids long. This CDR3 is CASSWAAIAYNSPLHF. CDR3 nucleotides: TGTGCCAGCTCGTGGGCAGCTATTGCCTATAATTCACCCCTCCACTTT.

The chain recombines TRBV7-3 with TRBJ2-3; no firm D call. The germline gives CDR1 SGHTA, CDR2 FQGTGA. Trimming took 4 bases from V and 8 from J, leaving 7 bases between them. The CDR3 is 11 amino acids. The CDR3 region is CASSSTGTQYF. For the CDR3, the DNA is TGTGCCAGCAGCTCAACTGGTACGCAGTATTTT.

The J gene is TRBJ1-6, the V gene TRBV23-1; 7 bases line up with TRBD1. TRBV23-1 is an ORF, and what it does is uncertain. This CDR3 has 19 amino acids. The junction had 11 bases not matched to a gene; V was cut back by 0 bases and J by 3 bases. The CDR3 DNA reads TGCGCCAGCAGTCAATCGCGGACAGGCCCTCCCCGCTATAATTCACCCCTCCACTTT. Protein: CASSQSRTGPPRYNSPLHF.

Here the CDR3 DNA reads TGTGCCAGCAGCCCGAGAGGGCTTGGTGGTAGCGGGGGATCCGGCGACAATGAGCAGTTCTTC. As protein: CASSPRGLGGSGGSGDNEQFF. This rearrangement joins TRBV3-1 to TRBJ2-1; 9 bases agree with TRBD2. The V segment lost 4 bases and the J segment 5 bases; nucleotides outside the gene matches: 24. Per germline, CDR1 LGHDT and CDR2 YNNKEL (reference sequence). The CDR3 consists of 21 residues.

The genes are TRBV5-1 and TRBJ2-2; 8 nucleotides align to TRBD1. The CDR3 totals 17 residues. J gave up 4 bases and V 4 bases, and 12 bases lay outside the gene matches. The V gene's germline CDR1 is SGHRS and CDR2 YFSETQ. CDR3 in DNA: TGCGCCAGCAGCAATCCAACGACAGGGGTTACCACCGGGGAGCTGTTTTTT. Its protein product is CASSNPTTGVTTGELFF.

J is TRBJ2-5 and V is TRBV6-6, with no clear D. Trimming took off 8 bases at V and 5 bases at J, with 15 bases between the two ends. The CDR3 has 13 amino acids. Germline V CDR1 and CDR2: MNHNY, SVGAGI (reference sequence). The CDR3 region is CASQYTVGETQYF. For the CDR3, the DNA is TGTGCCAGCCAGTATACGGTGGGGGAGACCCAGTACTTC.

In this sample, this clonotype turned up a few times. The rearrangement uses TRBV20-1 and TRBJ2-3; 8 nucleotides agree with TRBD2. Germline V CDR1 and CDR2: DFQATT, SNEGSKA (reference sequence). The CDR3 is 15 amino acids. The J segment lost 3 bases and the V segment lost 3 bases, leaving 8 bases of the junction unmatched. CDR3 protein: CSARIGGAGTDTQYF. CDR3 in DNA: TGCAGTGCTAGGATCGGGGGGGCAGGGACAGATACGCAGTATTTT.

The rearrangement links TRBV6-1 to TRBJ2-3; 7 bases match TRBD1. Germline CDR1 is MNHNS and CDR2 is SASEGT. Trimming cost V 5 bases and J 1 base; bases outside gene matches: 6. The CDR3 spans 15 residues. CDR3 sequence reads: CASSRFGQGTDTQYF. The DNA for the CDR3 is TGTGCCAGCAGTCGTTTCGGACAGGGCACAGATACGCAGTATTTT.